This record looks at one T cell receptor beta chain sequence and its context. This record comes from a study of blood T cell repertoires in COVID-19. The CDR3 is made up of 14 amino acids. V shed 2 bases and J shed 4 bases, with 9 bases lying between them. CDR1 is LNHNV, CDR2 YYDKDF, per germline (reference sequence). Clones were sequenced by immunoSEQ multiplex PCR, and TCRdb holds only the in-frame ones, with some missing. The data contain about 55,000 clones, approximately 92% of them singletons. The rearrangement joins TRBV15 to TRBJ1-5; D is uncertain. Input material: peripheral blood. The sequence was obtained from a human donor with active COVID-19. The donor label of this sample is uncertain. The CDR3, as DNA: TGTGCCACCAGCAGATCGGGTAAAAATCAGCCCCAGCATTTT. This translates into CATSRSGKNQPQHF. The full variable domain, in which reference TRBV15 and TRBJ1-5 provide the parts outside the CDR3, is DAMVIQNPRYQVTQFGKPVTLSCSQTLNHNVMYWYQQKSSQAPKLLFHYYDKDFNNEADTPDNFQSRRPNTSFCFLDIRSPGLGDTAMYLCATSRSGKNQPQHFGDGTRLSIL.